The 26 T cell receptor beta chains reported below all come from one sample, sequenced in a study of CD8 T cells in ankylosing spondylitis. General observations from the study: Blood from ankylosing spondylitis patients appeared to carry a characteristic roughly eight-variant TCR beta motif.

No antigens are known for them. TCRdb called the 5' RACE reads again in MiXCR, with one record for every CDR3 protein. The table includes about 330,000 distinct CDR3 sequences, less than 10% detected once. Sequencing was done on a sample of blood, either unsorted or a sorted T cell fraction (not recorded which). These receptors came from a male donor with ankylosing spondylitis.

This clonotype showed up just a few times. The genes are TRBV28 and TRBJ2-5; D may be TRBD2 (5 bases). Trimming cost V 7 bases and J 4 bases, with 10 bases left between them. Germline CDR1 and CDR2: MDHEN and SYDVKM. The CDR3 contains 12 residues. The CDR3 bases are TGTGCCAGCAATGGGAGTGGAGAGACCCAGTACTTC. This translates into CASNGSGETQYF.

This clonotype appeared many times. The rearrangement joins TRBV5-1 to TRBJ2-3, with D hard to call. This CDR3 is built from 13 residues. The ends were cut back, 4 bases at V and 0 bases at J, with 6 bases in the middle. Germline loops: CDR1 SGHRS, CDR2 YFSETQ. CDR3 in amino acids: CASSSSSTDTQYF. The CDR3 region has the DNA TGCGCCAGCAGCAGCTCTAGCACAGATACGCAGTATTTT.

This clonotype was counted a few times. The V gene is TRBV5-1, the J gene TRBJ2-7, with D perhaps being TRBD1 or TRBD2 (5 bases each). The CDR3 has 15 amino acids. V lost 3 bases and J lost 0, with 13 bases in between. Per the germline V gene, CDR1 is SGHRS and CDR2 is YFSETQ. CDR3 protein: CASSSGPLHSYEQYF. In DNA form, the CDR3 reads TGCGCCAGCAGCTCGGGGCCCCTACACTCCTACGAGCAGTACTTC.

This clonotype was seen a handful of times. The chain recombines TRBV5-1 with TRBJ2-7; D not resolved. The CDR3 contains 14 residues. The germline gives CDR1 SGHRS, CDR2 YFSETQ. Trimming removed 0 bases from V and 2 bases from J, with 9 bases in between. The CDR3 here is CASSLGASTYEQYF. The DNA for the CDR3 is TGCGCCAGCAGCTTGGGTGCCAGTACCTACGAGCAGTACTTC.

V usage is TRBV19 and J usage is TRBJ1-1, with a weak D call TRBD1 (5 bases). This CDR3 spans 12 amino acids. V lost 6 bases and J lost 7, with 12 bases in between. CDR1 LNHDA and CDR2 SQIVND come from the germline V gene (reference sequence). CDR3 amino acids: CASSQSQGEAFF. CDR3 nucleotides: TGTGCCAGTAGCCAATCTCAGGGTGAAGCTTTCTTT.

The rearrangement joins TRBV5-5 to TRBJ2-1, with D tentatively TRBD2 (5 bases). Germline V CDR1 and CDR2: SGHKS, YYEKEE (reference sequence). Deletions cut 4 bases from V and 3 bases from J, with 11 bases between. CDR3 length: 14 amino acids. DNA for the CDR3: TGTGCCAGCAGCGTGACCCGGGACTACAATGAGCAGTTCTTC. It is translated as CASSVTRDYNEQFF.

This clonotype has ten or more counts. The rearrangement uses TRBV10-3 and TRBJ2-2; tentative D call: TRBD1 (5 bases). This CDR3 is 13 amino acids long. The V gene's germline CDR1 is ENHRY and CDR2 SYGVKD. Deletions cut 9 bases from V and 1 base from J, with 9 bases between. For the CDR3, the DNA is TGTGCCATGCGGCAGGGGAACACCGGGGAGCTGTTTTTT. This gives the protein CAMRQGNTGELFF.

The chain uses TRBV19 and TRBJ2-6, with 9 nucleotides matching TRBD1. V gave up 6 bases and J gave up 4 bases; unmatched junction bases: 4. Germline V gene sequence: CDR1 LNHDA, CDR2 SQIVND (reference sequence). The CDR3 loop spans 15 amino acids. The CDR3 bases are TGTGCCAGTAGGGAACAGGGGGCCGGGGCCAACGTCCTGACTTTC. Translation: CASREQGAGANVLTF.

The J gene is TRBJ1-5, the V gene TRBV3-1; a possible D gene is TRBD1 (5 bases). CDR1 LGHDT and CDR2 YNNKEL come from the germline V gene (reference sequence). Trimming took off 3 bases at V and 4 bases at J, with 25 bases between the two ends. The CDR3 runs to 19 residues. Here the CDR3 DNA reads TGTGCCAGCAGCCACTCCCGTCTAGGGTTTGGGGACGAAAATCAGCCCCAGCATTTT. It is translated as CASSHSRLGFGDENQPQHF.

At least ten counts were recorded for this clonotype. The V and J genes are TRBV20-1 and TRBJ1-5; the D gene is possibly TRBD1 (5 bases). V lost 3 bases and J lost 0, with 15 bases in between. The germline V gene encodes CDR1 DFQATT and CDR2 SNEGSKA (reference sequence). The CDR3 is made up of 16 amino acids. CDR3: CSARGPGLHSNQPQHF. The DNA for the CDR3 is TGCAGTGCTAGGGGGCCGGGGTTACATAGCAATCAGCCCCAGCATTTT.

This clonotype was detected a few times. This chain uses TRBV5-1 with TRBJ2-3; 14 bases are a match to TRBD2. The length of the CDR3 is 17 residues. The V segment lost 4 bases and the J segment 0 bases; nucleotides outside the gene matches: 4. Germline CDR1 is SGHRS and CDR2 is YFSETQ. CDR3 bases: TGCGCCAGCAGCCCGGGACTAGCGGGAGCTAGCACAGATACGCAGTATTTT. This translates into CASSPGLAGASTDTQYF.

J is TRBJ2-3 and V is TRBV18; TRBD2 matches at 7 bases. V was pared by 3 bases and J by 2 bases, with 5 bases of the junction left unmatched. From germline, CDR1 is KGHSH and CDR2 LQKENI. CDR3 length: 15 amino acids. CDR3 coding DNA: TGTGCCAGCTCACCCTTTGGGGACTACACAGATACGCAGTATTTT. This codes for CASSPFGDYTDTQYF.

This clonotype occurred a few times. This chain joins TRBV7-9 and TRBJ2-3, with a tentative D call TRBD1 (8 bases). Germline CDR1 SEHNR, CDR2 FQNEAQ (reference sequence). Trimming took off 5 bases at V and 4 bases at J, with 16 bases between the two ends. This CDR3 is 15 amino acids long. CDR3 residues: CASSLQGGPADTQYF. CDR3 sequence (DNA): TGTGCCAGCAGCCTACAGGGGGGGCCCGCAGATACGCAGTATTTT.

This clonotype was found a few times. This chain joins TRBV7-2 and TRBJ1-2; D gene ambiguous. Germline CDR1 reads SGHTA; CDR2 reads FQGNSA. The CDR3 extends over 13 amino acids. Trimming cost V 5 bases and J 5 bases, with 12 bases left between them. The CDR3 loop reads CASSPAMEYGYTF. The CDR3 coding sequence is TGTGCCAGCAGCCCAGCAATGGAATATGGCTACACCTTC.

The V and J genes are TRBV13 and TRBJ1-2; D perhaps matches TRBD1 (5 bases). CDR3 length: 17 amino acids. V shed 5 bases and J shed 4 bases, with 23 bases lying between them. Germline loops: CDR1 PRHDT, CDR2 FYEKMQ (reference sequence). The CDR3 region is CASSLRTSVYRFYGYTF. For the CDR3, the DNA is TGTGCCAGCAGCCTTAGAACTTCCGTGTACAGGTTCTATGGCTACACCTTC.

This clonotype was detected ten times or more. The V gene is TRBV29-1, the J gene TRBJ2-1, with TRBD2 matching over 11 bases. The CDR3 covers 15 residues. Germline lookup yields CDR1 SQVTM and CDR2 ANQGSEA. J lost 6 bases, V lost 4 bases, and 8 bases had no gene match. DNA for the CDR3: TGCAGCGTTGTCCCCCTAGCGGGAGGTATCAATGAGCAGTTCTTC. It encodes CSVVPLAGGINEQFF.

V gene TRBV28 combines with J gene TRBJ2-7; D might be TRBD1 or TRBD2, each matching 6 bases. Germline CDR1 reads MDHEN; CDR2 reads SYDVKM. There are 13 residues in the CDR3. Trimming removed 0 bases at V and 7 bases at J, with 10 bases between. CDR3 sequence: CASSLWGAGEQYF. CDR3 nucleotides: TGTGCCAGCAGTTTATGGGGGGCGGGAGAGCAGTACTTC. Combining the CDR3 with reference TRBV28 and TRBJ2-7 gives the whole variable domain DVKVTQSSRYLVKRTGEKVFLECVQDMDHENMFWYRQDPGLGLRLIYFSYDVKMKEKGDIPEGYSVSREKKERFSLILESASTNQTSMYLCASSLWGAGEQYFGPGTRLTVT.

This clonotype was detected only a few times. The chain couples TRBV5-1 to TRBJ2-7; D perhaps matches TRBD2 (6 bases). Per the germline V gene, CDR1 is SGHRS and CDR2 is YFSETQ. CDR3 length: 14 amino acids. Trimming shortened V by 2 bases and J by 2 bases, and 11 bases separated the two germline ends. CDR3 sequence: CASSLFGGPYEQYF. The DNA for the CDR3 is TGCGCCAGCAGCTTATTCGGGGGACCCTACGAGCAGTACTTC.

The V gene is TRBV2, the J gene TRBJ2-2; no reliable D call. Germline CDR1 reads SNHLY; CDR2 reads FYNNEI. CDR3 length: 12 residues. With 6 bases removed from V and 5 bases from J, the gap between germline ends came to 7 bases. CDR3 in amino acids: CASRFNTGELFF. CDR3 DNA sequence: TGTGCCAGCAGGTTCAATACCGGGGAGCTGTTTTTT. Full variable domain (rest looked up from reference TRBV2 and TRBJ2-2): EPEVTQTPSHQVTQMGQEVILRCVPISNHLYFYWYRQILGQKVEFLVSFYNNEISEKSEIFDDQFSVERPDGSNFTLKIRSTKLEDSAMYFCASRFNTGELFFGEGSRLTVL.

The table lists this clonotype with many counts. V usage is TRBV29-1 and J usage is TRBJ2-1; 13 bases match TRBD2. The CDR3 totals 15 residues. From germline, CDR1 is SQVTM and CDR2 ANQGSEA. After removal of 6 bases from V and 3 bases from J, the junction contained 5 bases not matched to a gene. The CDR3 DNA sequence: TGCAGCGTAAGGACTAGCGGGAGTTTCTACAATGAGCAGTTCTTC. Translation gives CSVRTSGSFYNEQFF.

This chain joins TRBV7-2 and TRBJ1-5; perhaps TRBD1 as D (6 bases). Germline CDR1 is SGHTA and CDR2 is FQGNSA. CDR3 length equals 15 residues. Trimming took off 5 bases at V and 4 bases at J, with 15 bases between the two ends. In DNA form, the CDR3 reads TGTGCCAGCAGCAGAAACAGGGTTGGAAATCAGCCCCAGCATTTT. Protein product: CASSRNRVGNQPQHF.

Only a few counts were recorded for this clonotype. A much larger clone sits a single nucleotide away, making a read error possible. The chain joins TRBV5-1 to TRBJ1-1; D perhaps matches TRBD1 (5 bases). The germline V gene encodes CDR1 SGHRS and CDR2 YFSETQ. This CDR3 has 11 residues. V was pared by 5 bases and J by 3 bases, with 5 bases between. The CDR3 is CASRGDTEAFF. In nucleotides, the CDR3 is TGCGCCAGCAGGGGGGACACTGAAGCTTTCTTT.

The gene calls are TRBV7-3 and TRBJ2-2, with a possible D match to TRBD1 (6 bases). V was trimmed by 5 bases and J by 1 base, leaving 14 bases between them. Germline V gene lookup returns CDR1 SGHTA and CDR2 FQGTGA. This CDR3 comprises 16 residues. CDR3 sequence (DNA): TGTGCCAGCAGCCCCAAAGGGGGAGAGAACACCGGGGAGCTGTTTTTT. It yields the protein CASSPKGGENTGELFF.

This clonotype appeared a few times. This rearrangement joins TRBV29-1 to TRBJ2-1, with TRBD2 as a possible D gene (5 bases). V shed 8 bases and J shed 7 bases, with 27 bases lying between them. The CDR3 covers 16 residues. Looked up from germline, CDR1 is SQVTM and CDR2 is ANQGSEA. CDR3 region: CSIQQSAATYWNEQFF. In nucleotides, the CDR3 is TGCAGCATACAACAGTCAGCGGCCACCTATTGGAATGAGCAGTTCTTC.

Comments on this clonotype: At one end, the junction sequence differs from germline, possibly due to a read error. The J gene is TRBJ2-7, the V gene TRBV5-1, with D hard to call. Germline CDR1 SGHRS, CDR2 YFSETQ. The CDR3 sequence is 14 residues long. CDR3 residues: CAGSFAPGPYEQYF. CDR3 DNA: TGCGCCGGCAGCTTCGCCCCAGGCCCCTACGAGCAGTACTTC.

This clonotype was counted only a few times. The chain combines TRBV4-1 with TRBJ1-1; D is unresolved. The germline CDR1 and CDR2 sequences are MGHRA and YSYEKL. Trimming removed 0 bases at V and 1 base at J, with 9 bases between. CDR3 size: 15 residues. The CDR3 loop reads CASSQESMPNTEAFF. The CDR3 nucleotides read TGCGCCAGCAGCCAAGAATCCATGCCGAACACTGAAGCTTTCTTT.